Listed here is a single T cell receptor (beta chain). This sample was included in a study of CD8 T cells in Susac syndrome. After extraction with the RNeasy kit, about 0.45 to 1 ug of the RNA was reverse transcribed using random hexamers. TCRdb ran MiXCR on the immunoSEQ multiplex PCR reads and lists one entry per CDR3 protein. The sample yields approximately 100,000 distinct CDR3 sequences, about nine tenths seen once. Germline assignment: CDR1 SGHAT and CDR2 FQNNGV. The CDR3 covers 16 residues. The V segment lost 6 bases and the J segment 1 base; nucleotides outside the gene matches: 8. Material: CD4+ T cells from PBMCs. This rearrangement joins TRBV11-2 to TRBJ2-2; 7 positions agree with TRBD2. The sequence was obtained from a human donor in good health. CDR3 amino acids: CASRGGSGVNTGELFF. Written as DNA, the CDR3 is TGTGCCAGCAGAGGCGGGAGCGGTGTGAACACCGGGGAGCTGTTTTTT.